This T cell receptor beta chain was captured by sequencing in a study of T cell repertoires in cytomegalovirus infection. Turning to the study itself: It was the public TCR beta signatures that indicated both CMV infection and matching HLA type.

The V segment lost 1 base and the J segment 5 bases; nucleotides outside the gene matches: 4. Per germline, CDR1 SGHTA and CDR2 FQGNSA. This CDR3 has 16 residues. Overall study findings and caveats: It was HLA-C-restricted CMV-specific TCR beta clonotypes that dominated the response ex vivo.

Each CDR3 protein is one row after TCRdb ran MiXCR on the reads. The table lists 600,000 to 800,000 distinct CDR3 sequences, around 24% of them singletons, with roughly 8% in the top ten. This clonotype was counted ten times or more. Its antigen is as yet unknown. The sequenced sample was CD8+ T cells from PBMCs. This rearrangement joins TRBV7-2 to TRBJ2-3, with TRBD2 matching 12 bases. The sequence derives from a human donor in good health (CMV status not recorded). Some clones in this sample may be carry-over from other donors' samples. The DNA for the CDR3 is TGTGCCAGCAGCTTAGTAACTAGCGGGGGGAGAGATACGCAGTATTTT. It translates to CASSLVTSGGRDTQYF.